This T cell receptor (beta chain) appears in the sequencing data of a study of control samples from healthy donors and cancer patients. Germline CDR1 and CDR2: GTSNPN and SVGIG (reference sequence). The J segment lost 3 bases and the V segment lost 6 bases, leaving 8 bases of the junction unmatched. The CDR3 loop spans 15 amino acids. This table comes from immunoSEQ multiplex PCR, and its TCRdb copy is limited to in-frame clones, with some not included. This sample's clone table lists some 180,000 clones. The receptor was isolated from a woman in her 30s in good health. Sequencing was performed on blood. The chain carries TRBV30 and TRBJ1-4, with 9 positions matching TRBD1. CDR3 sequence reads: CACLGTGFSNEKLFF. The DNA of the CDR3 is TGTGCCTGCCTCGGGACAGGGTTTTCTAATGAAAAACTGTTTTTT.